The 9 T cell receptor beta chains reported below all come from one sample, sequenced in a study of radiation and T cells in renal cell carcinoma. Method: immunoSEQ multiplex PCR; TCRdb's copy keeps in-frame clones and lacks some. The table shows 110,000 to 150,000 clones, with over 75% occurring only once. This sample's time point: baseline pretreatment blood. Treatment here: 15 Gy SBRT to primary tumor, nephrectomy 4 weeks later. The sequences come from blood, collected from a patient whose treatment included radiotherapy and nephrectomy. These receptors all come from a woman aged 50 to 65 with renal cell carcinoma.

V is TRBV5-1 and J is TRBJ2-1; 16 bases fit TRBD2. The CDR3 contains 17 residues. CDR1 SGHRS and CDR2 YFSETQ come from the germline V gene. The J segment lost 6 bases and the V segment lost 4 bases, leaving 7 bases of the junction unmatched. The DNA of the CDR3 is TGCGCCAGCAGCAGGGGACTAGCGGGGGGGCCCGTCAATGAGCAGTTCTTC. Encoded protein: CASSRGLAGGPVNEQFF.

This clone was picked up one time. The chain employs TRBV5-4 and TRBJ2-5; D unresolved. The CDR3 totals 15 residues. Trimming cost V 2 bases and J 1 base, with 12 bases left between them. Germline loops: CDR1 SGHNT, CDR2 YYREEE (reference sequence). Here the CDR3 reads CASSLTVGFQETQYF. The CDR3 bases are TGTGCCAGCAGCTTAACTGTGGGTTTCCAAGAGACCCAGTACTTC. Full variable domain (outside the CDR3, taken from reference TRBV5-4 and TRBJ2-5): ETGVTQSPTHLIKTRGQQVTLRCSSQSGHNTVSWYQQALGQGPQFIFQYYREEENGRGNFPPRFSGLQFPNYSSELNVNALELDDSALYLCASSLTVGFQETQYFGPGTRLLVL.

The chain joins TRBV21-1 to TRBJ1-3; TRBD1, the D gene given by the table, was not confirmed from the DNA. TRBV21-1 is assigned pseudogene status. This CDR3 contains 14 residues. This CDR3 reads CAFSGTGDGNTIYF. CDR3 DNA: TGTGCATTCTCCGGGACAGGGGATGGAAACACCATATATTTT.

The chain has TRBV9 and TRBJ2-1; 8 bases line up with TRBD2. The CDR3 spans 12 residues. V shed 4 bases and J 9 bases; nucleotides not matched to a gene: 3. Germline assignment: CDR1 SGDLS and CDR2 YYNGEE. The CDR3 sequence: CASSNSGTEQFF. The CDR3 nucleotides are TGTGCCAGCAGCAATAGCGGGACTGAGCAGTTCTTC.

The J gene is TRBJ2-1, the V gene TRBV7-2; a possible D gene is TRBD1 (6 bases). The CDR3 contains 15 residues. The V gene's germline CDR1 is SGHTA and CDR2 FQGNSA. Trimming removed 2 bases at V and 10 bases at J, with 18 bases between. The CDR3 DNA reads TGTGCCAGCAGCTTAAGTTTGGCAGGGGTAAGCGAGCAGTTCTTC. Translating it yields CASSLSLAGVSEQFF.

V and J are TRBV4-3 and TRBJ2-7; D possibly corresponds to TRBD2 (6 bases). Germline assignment: CDR1 LGHNA and CDR2 YSLEER. V was trimmed by 0 bases and J by 3 bases, leaving 18 bases between them. The CDR3 is 17 residues long. The CDR3 spells CASSQDTRAGRDYEQYF. In DNA form, the CDR3 reads TGCGCCAGCAGCCAAGATACACGAGCGGGTAGGGACTACGAGCAGTACTTC.

A note on this clone: This CDR3 is also generated by other DNA sequences in the sample. This sequence joins TRBV6-1 and TRBJ2-7; maybe TRBD1 (5 bases). CDR3 size: 14 residues. Trimming cost V 2 bases and J 0 bases, with 8 bases left between them. CDR1 and CDR2 from the germline V gene are MNHNS and SASEGT. CDR3 residues: CASSEQGSSYEQYF. CDR3 in DNA: TGTGCCAGCAGTGAACAGGGTTCCTCCTACGAGCAGTACTTC.

CDR3 protein: CASTLDRGRKTQYF. CDR3 nucleotides: TGTGCCAGCACACTAGACAGGGGGAGAAAGACCCAGTACTTC. The V and J genes are TRBV7-2 and TRBJ2-5, with 9 nucleotides matching TRBD1. The CDR3 spans 14 residues. The germline V gene encodes CDR1 SGHTA and CDR2 FQGNSA. J gave up 6 bases and V 7 bases, and 9 bases lay outside the gene matches.

The genes are TRBV9 and TRBJ1-4; D uncertain. Trimming left V 0 bases short and J 8 bases short, with 11 bases between. CDR1 is SGDLS, CDR2 YYNGEE, per germline. This CDR3 contains 14 residues. The CDR3 nucleotides read TGTGCCAGCAGCGTAGGGGTGGAGAGGGAAAAACTGTTTTTT. Protein: CASSVGVEREKLFF.